Following are 10 T cell receptor beta chains from one sample sequenced in a study of blood T cell repertoires in COVID-19. Measured with immunoSEQ multiplex PCR; TCRdb has only the in-frame clones, and not every one. The sample has fewer than 50,000 clones, more than 80% seen once. The material sequenced was peripheral blood. These TCRs come from a man aged 45-65 years with COVID-19, enrolled during active disease.

This chain links TRBV6-5 with TRBJ2-5, with D maybe TRBD1 (6 bases). This CDR3 has 15 amino acids. The V end lost 5 bases, the J end lost 1 base, and 14 bases lay between the germline ends. Germline V gene lookup returns CDR1 MNHEY and CDR2 SVGAGI. Here the CDR3 DNA reads TGTGCCAGCAGTAGACAGGTGGGGACCCAAGAGACCCAGTACTTC. Encoded protein: CASSRQVGTQETQYF.

V gene TRBV3-1 (or the pseudogene TRBV3-2) combines with J gene TRBJ1-4; D ambiguous. This CDR3 contains 14 residues. The V gene lost 2 bases and the J gene lost 0 bases, with 4 bases spanning the gap. Per germline, CDR1 LGHDT and CDR2 YNNKEL (reference sequence). CDR3 residues: CASSQTATNEKLFF. The CDR3 DNA sequence: TGTGCCAGCAGCCAAACGGCAACTAATGAAAAACTGTTTTTT.

The rearrangement links TRBV6-5 to TRBJ1-5; 8 bases align to TRBD1. Germline V CDR1 and CDR2: MNHEY, SVGAGI. Trimming removed 7 bases from V and 7 bases from J; junction bases left unmatched: 6. CDR3 length: 13 amino acids. Here the CDR3 reads CASTGQGLQPQHF. CDR3 nucleotides: TGTGCCAGCACTGGACAGGGCCTACAGCCCCAGCATTTT.

The chain combines TRBV19 with TRBJ1-5; possibly TRBD1 for D (5 bases). Germline V gene data show CDR1 as LNHDA and CDR2 as SQIVND (reference sequence). The CDR3 has 16 residues. The V end was cut by 7 bases, the J end by 8 bases, with 24 bases between. In nucleotides, the CDR3 is TGTGCCAGTAAAGGGGCCCGGACGGCAGAAGGCAAGCCCCAGCATTTT. This translates into CASKGARTAEGKPQHF.

The CDR3 protein is CASSPRQGSGTEAFF. The CDR3 coding sequence is TGTGCCAGCAGCCCCCGACAGGGGTCGGGCACTGAAGCTTTCTTT. The rearrangement joins TRBV11-2 to TRBJ1-1; 8 nucleotides match TRBD1. The V gene end was trimmed by 5 bases and the J gene end by 4 bases; junction bases not matched to a gene: 9. The CDR3 has 15 amino acids. Germline V gene sequence: CDR1 SGHAT, CDR2 FQNNGV.

J is TRBJ2-3 and V is TRBV9; TRBD2 might be the D (6 bases). The V gene's germline CDR1 is SGDLS and CDR2 YYNGEE. Trimming removed 5 bases from V and 6 bases from J, with 10 bases in between. This CDR3 is 12 amino acids long. The CDR3 here is CASSSGVDTQYF. In DNA form, the CDR3 reads TGTGCCAGCAGTTCGGGGGTTGATACGCAGTATTTT.

The rearrangement uses TRBV10-3 and TRBJ2-7, with 8 bases identical to TRBD1. The J segment lost 6 bases and the V segment lost 0 bases, leaving 4 bases of the junction unmatched. CDR1 is ENHRY, CDR2 SYGVKD, per germline. The CDR3 has 14 residues. CDR3 in amino acids: CAISESADRVEQYF. The CDR3 DNA reads TGTGCCATCAGTGAGTCGGCGGACAGGGTCGAGCAGTACTTC.

The chain joins TRBV4-1 to TRBJ2-2; 7 nucleotides line up with TRBD2. Germline CDR1 and CDR2: MGHRA and YSYEKL. The CDR3 consists of 17 residues. Trimming removed 0 bases from V and 8 bases from J; junction bases left unmatched: 12. The CDR3 coding sequence is TGCGCCAGCAGCCAAGAGTTTGAGGGAGGGCCCTCTGGGGAGCTGTTTTTT. Translation: CASSQEFEGGPSGELFF.

In its sample, this clone was seen a few times. This chain connects TRBV5-1 to TRBJ1-3; possible D gene TRBD1, 5 bases. CDR1 and CDR2 (germline): SGHRS, YFSETQ. V dropped 0 bases and J dropped 0 bases, with 10 bases sitting between them. The CDR3 totals 16 residues. CDR3 sequence reads: CASSLEGALSGNTIYF. The CDR3 nucleotides are TGCGCCAGCAGCTTGGAAGGGGCGCTCTCTGGAAACACCATATATTTT.

The V call is TRBV6-5, the J call TRBJ2-7, with D possibly TRBD1 on 6 matching bases. The CDR3 length is 14 residues. Between the trimmed V and J ends, which lost 6 bases and 5 bases, there was a span of 17 bases. The germline gives CDR1 MNHEY, CDR2 SVGAGI. Here the CDR3 DNA reads TGTGCCAGCAGGAAACAGGGAACATGGGACGAGCAGTACTTC. This translates into CASRKQGTWDEQYF.